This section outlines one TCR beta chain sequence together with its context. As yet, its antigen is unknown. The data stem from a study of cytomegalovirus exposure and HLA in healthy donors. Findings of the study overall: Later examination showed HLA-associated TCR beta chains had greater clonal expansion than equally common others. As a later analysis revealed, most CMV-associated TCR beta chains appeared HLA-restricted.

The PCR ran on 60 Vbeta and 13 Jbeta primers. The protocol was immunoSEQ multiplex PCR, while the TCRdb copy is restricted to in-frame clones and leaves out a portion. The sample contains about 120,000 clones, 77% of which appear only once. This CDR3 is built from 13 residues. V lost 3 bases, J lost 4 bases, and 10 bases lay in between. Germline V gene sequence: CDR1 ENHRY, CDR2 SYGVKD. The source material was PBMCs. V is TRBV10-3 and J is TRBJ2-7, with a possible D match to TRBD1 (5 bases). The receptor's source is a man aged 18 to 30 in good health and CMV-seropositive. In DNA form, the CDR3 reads TGTGCCATCAGTGAAGAAGGGGTTTACGAGCAGTACTTC. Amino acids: CAISEEGVYEQYF.